The source of this T cell receptor beta chain is a study of T cell clonality in common variable immunodeficiency. Produced via immunoSEQ multiplex PCR; TCRdb's table is partial and in-frame only. Singletons are absent from the sample, which has about 34,000 clones. V shed 6 bases and J shed 0 bases, with 11 bases lying between them. Germline CDR1 and CDR2: KGHSH and LQKENI. The CDR3 spans 14 residues. This clone appeared many times. Read data end 3 residues before the CDR3 end; the end is taken from the germline J gene. This chain connects TRBV18 to TRBJ1-1; weak D call: TRBD1 (5 bases). The source is a person between 18 and 75 years old in good health. Sample: peripheral blood mononuclear cells. CDR3 loop: CASSLAGMNTEAFF. CDR3 DNA (partial): TGTGCCAGCTCCCTTGCAGGGATGAACACTGAA.